The 27 T cell receptor beta chains below come from one sample, sequenced in a study of T cells in localized non-small cell lung cancer. Here immunoSEQ multiplex PCR was the method, and the copy in TCRdb shows in-frame clones only, minus some. The profile shows 35,000 or so clones, roughly 85% of them singletons. This material consisted of peripheral blood, taken before any cancer treatment. These receptors all stem from a woman between 35 and 75 years old with stage I lung adenocarcinoma.

The J gene is TRBJ1-2, the V gene TRBV6-5; D ambiguous. The germline V gene has CDR1 MNHEY and CDR2 SVGAGI. This CDR3 contains 14 residues. V was pared by 6 bases and J by 4 bases, with 15 bases between. In DNA, the CDR3 is TGTGCCAGCAGGGGGATCGAGATGGGCTATGGCTACACCTTC. This codes for CASRGIEMGYGYTF.

The genes are TRBV5-1 and TRBJ1-1, with 12 bases aligning to TRBD1. After removal of 4 bases from V and 0 bases from J, the junction contained 4 bases not matched to a gene. Per the germline V gene, CDR1 is SGHRS and CDR2 is YFSETQ. The CDR3 is 16 residues long. CDR3 amino acids: CASSDGTGGVNTEAFF. The CDR3 nucleotides read TGCGCCAGCAGCGACGGGACAGGGGGCGTGAACACTGAAGCTTTCTTT. Full variable domain (outside the CDR3, taken from reference TRBV5-1 and TRBJ1-1): KAGVTQTPRYLIKTRGQQVTLSCSPISGHRSVSWYQQTPGQGLQFLFEYFSETQRNKGNFPGRFSGRQFSNSRSEMNVSTLELGDSALYLCASSDGTGGVNTEAFFGQGTRLTVV.

The V call is TRBV6-5, the J call TRBJ1-2; maybe TRBD1 (6 bases). Germline-derived CDR1 and CDR2 are MNHEY and SVGAGI. V lost 6 bases and J 5 bases, leaving 13 bases between the germline ends. The CDR3 contains 13 residues. The CDR3 is CASRRTGSYGYTF. The CDR3 nucleotides are TGTGCCAGCAGGAGAACAGGGTCTTATGGCTACACCTTC.

The V gene is TRBV30, the J gene TRBJ2-4, with 8 bases matching TRBD2. CDR3 size: 14 residues. The germline V gene has CDR1 GTSNPN and CDR2 SVGIG (reference sequence). V dropped 7 bases and J dropped 6; count of bases not matched to a gene: 11. In DNA form, the CDR3 reads TGTGCCTTGCAGCGGACTAGCTCAAGAAACATTCAGTACTTC. It translates to CALQRTSSRNIQYF. The full variable domain, completed using reference TRBV30 and TRBJ2-4, is SQTIHQWPATLVQPVGSPLSLECTVEGTSNPNLYWYRQAAGRGLQLLFYSVGIGQISSEVPQNLSASRPQDRQFILSSKKLLLSDSGFYLCALQRTSSRNIQYFGAGTRLSVL.

The chain uses TRBV2 and TRBJ1-2; perhaps TRBD1 as D (5 bases). This CDR3 spans 12 amino acids. Germline values: CDR1 SNHLY, CDR2 FYNNEI. V dropped 7 bases and J dropped 2 bases, with 8 bases sitting between them. In nucleotides, the CDR3 is TGTGCCAGCACGTCAGGGAACTATGGCTACACCTTC. Its translation is CASTSGNYGYTF.

The CDR3 DNA reads as TGTGCCAGCAGCCAAAGATATTCCTACGAGCAGTACTTC. Translation gives CASSQRYSYEQYF. The chain has TRBV11-3 and TRBJ2-7, with D unresolved. The V gene lost 5 bases and the J gene lost 1 base, with 9 bases spanning the gap. The CDR3 consists of 13 residues. CDR1 and CDR2 (germline): SGHNT, YENEEA.

This chain connects TRBV19 to TRBJ1-2; D remains unclear. Trimming removed 3 bases from V and 7 bases from J, with 9 bases in between. Germline CDR1 LNHDA, CDR2 SQIVND (reference sequence). This CDR3 has 12 amino acids. Written as DNA, the CDR3 is TGTGCCAGTAGTATGGGTAGGACTGGCTACACCTTC. Encoded protein: CASSMGRTGYTF.

The chain employs TRBV19 and TRBJ1-1; tentative D call: TRBD1 (5 bases). The CDR3 runs to 13 residues. V was pared by 6 bases and J by 1 base, with 9 bases between. Germline V gene lookup returns CDR1 LNHDA and CDR2 SQIVND (reference sequence). CDR3 loop: CASSLQGNTEAFF. DNA of the CDR3: TGTGCCAGTAGCTTGCAGGGGAACACTGAAGCTTTCTTT.

The V call is TRBV6-5, the J call TRBJ2-5; D not certain. The CDR3 sequence is 14 residues long. Trimming took off 4 bases at V and 5 bases at J, with 14 bases between the two ends. Germline V lookup: CDR1 MNHEY, CDR2 SVGAGI. CDR3 DNA: TGTGCCAGCAGTTCACGTGCCCGTAGGGAGACCCAGTACTTC. Protein sequence: CASSSRARRETQYF.

The chain combines TRBV28 with TRBJ1-4, with D hard to call. V dropped 10 bases and J dropped 5 bases, with 14 bases sitting between them. CDR1 and CDR2 from the germline V gene are MDHEN and SYDVKM. The CDR3 is made up of 13 amino acids. CDR3 amino acids: CATLRRGNEKLFF. The DNA for the CDR3 is TGTGCCACCCTCCGACGGGGAAATGAAAAACTGTTTTTT.

This clone was detected once. The chain has TRBV9 and TRBJ1-2; TRBD1 aligns across 7 bases. Germline V gives CDR1 SGDLS, CDR2 YYNGEE. CDR3 length: 14 amino acids. Trimming took 9 bases from V and 3 from J; bases not matched to a gene: 11. The chain's CDR3 is CAITLQGFDYGYTF. The CDR3 bases are TGTGCCATTACCCTACAGGGGTTTGACTATGGCTACACCTTC.

This clone was seen a few times. V is TRBV11-2 and J is TRBJ1-3, with a weak D call TRBD1 (5 bases). CDR1 is SGHAT, CDR2 FQNNGV, per germline. The CDR3 is made up of 15 amino acids. The V gene lost 2 bases and the J gene lost 4 bases, with 12 bases spanning the gap. CDR3 sequence (DNA): TGTGCCAGCAGCTTACAGATTGGGGCCGGAAACACCATATATTTT. Translated, it gives CASSLQIGAGNTIYF.

This clone is a singleton in its sample. The chain joins TRBV5-4 to TRBJ1-2, with D possibly TRBD1 on 5 matching bases. V was shortened by 3 bases and J by 13 bases, with 22 bases between the two germline ends. The CDR3 covers 14 residues. Germline V gene sequence: CDR1 SGHNT, CDR2 YYREEE (reference sequence). The chain's CDR3 is CASSSPTDSGTGTF. CDR3 coding DNA: TGTGCCAGCAGCTCCCCCACCGACTCAGGGACGGGCACCTTC.

The J gene is TRBJ2-1, the V gene TRBV5-5; TRBD1 aligns across 7 bases. CDR1 and CDR2 (germline): SGHKS, YYEKEE (reference sequence). V dropped 1 base and J dropped 5; count of bases not matched to a gene: 12. CDR3 length: 17 amino acids. The CDR3 region is CASSLLSVRGQHNEQFF. As DNA, the CDR3 is TGTGCCAGCAGCTTGTTGAGTGTGAGGGGACAGCACAATGAGCAGTTCTTC.

The chain combines TRBV11-3 with TRBJ2-1, with TRBD1 identical over 10 bases. This CDR3 spans 16 amino acids. Germline V CDR1 and CDR2: SGHNT, YENEEA. With 5 bases clipped from V and 5 bases from J, the junction kept 9 bases outside the gene matches. Here the CDR3 DNA reads TGTGCCAGCAGCCGGGGAGGACAGGGGGGGCACAATGAGCAGTTCTTC. Its translation is CASSRGGQGGHNEQFF.

This chain links TRBV14 with TRBJ2-5, with 7 bases aligning to TRBD1. The CDR3 runs to 15 residues. From germline, CDR1 is SGHDN and CDR2 FVKESK. Trimming removed 6 bases from V and 7 bases from J; junction bases left unmatched: 14. CDR3 residues: CASRDSGTAKGTQYF. As DNA, the CDR3 is TGTGCCAGCAGAGATTCCGGGACAGCAAAGGGGACCCAGTACTTC.

The chain joins TRBV9 to TRBJ1-6; D perhaps matches TRBD1 (5 bases). Germline lookup yields CDR1 SGDLS and CDR2 YYNGEE. V lost 0 bases to trimming and J lost 6 bases, with 10 bases between them. The CDR3 extends over 15 amino acids. CDR3 nucleotides: TGTGCCAGCAGCGTAGATCCAGGGCCTAATTCACCCCTCCACTTT. Its translation is CASSVDPGPNSPLHF.

This sequence joins TRBV5-4 and TRBJ2-3; D possibly corresponds to TRBD2 (6 bases). Germline assignment: CDR1 SGHNT and CDR2 YYREEE (reference sequence). Trimming took 4 bases from V and 2 from J, leaving 11 bases between them. This CDR3 comprises 14 residues. This chain's CDR3 is CASSKGGATDTQYF. The CDR3 nucleotides read TGTGCCAGCAGCAAAGGAGGGGCCACAGATACGCAGTATTTT. Variable domain in full (rest from reference TRBV5-4 and TRBJ2-3): ETGVTQSPTHLIKTRGQQVTLRCSSQSGHNTVSWYQQALGQGPQFIFQYYREEENGRGNFPPRFSGLQFPNYSSELNVNALELDDSALYLCASSKGGATDTQYFGPGTRLTVL.

The genes are TRBV9 and TRBJ1-6; the D gene is possibly TRBD1 (6 bases). Trimming removed 5 bases at V and 10 bases at J, with 19 bases between. Looked up from germline, CDR1 is SGDLS and CDR2 is YYNGEE. The CDR3 extends over 15 amino acids. Here the CDR3 reads CASRSGDQVWSPLHF. Here the CDR3 DNA reads TGTGCCAGCAGGTCAGGGGATCAGGTATGGTCACCCCTCCACTTT.

This chain links TRBV7-9 with TRBJ2-1; the match to TRBD1 covers 7 bases. The CDR3 is 16 residues long. CDR1 and CDR2 from the germline V gene are SEHNR and FQNEAQ (reference sequence). The ends lost 5 bases at V and 6 bases at J; junction bases unmatched: 13. The CDR3 here is CASSTQGYLQGNEQFF. CDR3 DNA: TGTGCCAGCAGCACACAGGGGTACCTGCAGGGCAATGAGCAGTTCTTC.

The chain uses TRBV5-5 and TRBJ1-2; possible D gene TRBD1, 5 bases. Germline V gene lookup returns CDR1 SGHKS and CDR2 YYEKEE (reference sequence). Deletions cut 4 bases from V and 1 base from J, with 8 bases between. This CDR3 comprises 13 residues. CDR3 sequence (DNA): TGTGCCAGCAGCGCACAGGTTAACTATGGCTACACCTTC. This gives the protein CASSAQVNYGYTF.

The rearrangement uses TRBV4-3 and TRBJ1-4, with D perhaps TRBD1 (5 bases). This CDR3 has 15 residues. The germline CDR1 and CDR2 sequences are LGHNA and YSLEER. V was cut by 1 base and J by 8 bases, with 14 bases left in between. The CDR3 DNA sequence: TGCGCCAGCAGCCAAGGGCCGGGGGAGAGGGAAAAACTGTTTTTT. Its protein is CASSQGPGEREKLFF.

The chain links TRBV10-2 to TRBJ2-7, with D perhaps matching TRBD2 (6 bases). Germline CDR1 is WSHSY and CDR2 is SAAADI. This CDR3 contains 16 residues. Between the trimmed V and J ends, which lost 0 bases and 4 bases, there was a span of 16 bases. For the CDR3, the DNA is TGCGCCAGCAGTGAGTCATCCGCAGGCGCGGGGTACGAGCAGTACTTC. Residues: CASSESSAGAGYEQYF.

This clone has a single count. The chain is built from TRBV29-1 and TRBJ1-2; TRBD1 aligns across 9 bases. The CDR3 loop spans 12 amino acids. Trimming cost V 7 bases and J 3 bases; bases outside gene matches: 3. From germline, CDR1 is SQVTM and CDR2 ANQGSEA. The CDR3, as DNA: TGCAGCGGGGGACAGGGTGACTATGGCTACACCTTC. Translation gives CSGGQGDYGYTF.

J is TRBJ1-5 and V is TRBV28; D remains ambiguous. Germline loops: CDR1 MDHEN, CDR2 SYDVKM. The V and J ends lost 3 bases and 0 bases respectively, with 15 bases between them. The CDR3 has 17 residues. CDR3 nucleotides: TGTGCCAGCAGTTTTAGCCCGGAGGCATATAGCAATCAGCCCCAGCATTTT. Translation: CASSFSPEAYSNQPQHF.

The gene calls are TRBV7-8 and TRBJ1-6, with 9 bases aligning to TRBD1. The length of the CDR3 is 13 residues. The V segment lost 3 bases and the J segment 11 bases; nucleotides outside the gene matches: 2. Germline values: CDR1 SGHVS, CDR2 FQNEAQ. CDR3 residues: CASSFTGGPPLHF. CDR3 nucleotides: TGTGCCAGCAGCTTTACAGGGGGCCCACCCCTCCACTTT.

J is TRBJ1-2 and V is TRBV28; the D is unclear. The V and J ends lost 7 bases and 2 bases respectively, with 11 bases between them. Germline CDR1 reads MDHEN; CDR2 reads SYDVKM. The CDR3 spans 13 residues. CDR3 sequence reads: CASTSGLNYGYTF. DNA for the CDR3: TGTGCCAGCACCTCCGGACTAAACTATGGCTACACCTTC.